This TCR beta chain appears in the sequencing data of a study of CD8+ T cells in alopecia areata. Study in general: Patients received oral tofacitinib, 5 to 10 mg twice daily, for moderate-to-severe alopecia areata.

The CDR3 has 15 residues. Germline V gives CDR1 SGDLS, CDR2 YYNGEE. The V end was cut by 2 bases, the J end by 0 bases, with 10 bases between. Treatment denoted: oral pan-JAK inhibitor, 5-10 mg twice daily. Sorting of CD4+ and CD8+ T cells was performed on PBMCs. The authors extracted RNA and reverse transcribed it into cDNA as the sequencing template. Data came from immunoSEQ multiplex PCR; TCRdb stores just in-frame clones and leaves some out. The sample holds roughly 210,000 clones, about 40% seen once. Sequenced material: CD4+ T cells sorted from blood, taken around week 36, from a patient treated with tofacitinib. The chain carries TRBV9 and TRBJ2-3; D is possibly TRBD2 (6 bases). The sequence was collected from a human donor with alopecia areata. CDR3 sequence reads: CASSVGTHSTDTQYF. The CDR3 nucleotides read TGTGCCAGCAGCGTCGGGACTCACAGCACAGATACGCAGTATTTT.